The clone carrying this TCR beta chain has a single count. The sample belongs to a study of blood T cell repertoires in COVID-19. This CDR3 spans 14 amino acids. The germline gives CDR1 SGHTA, CDR2 FQGNSA. With 5 bases clipped from V and 6 bases from J, the junction kept 9 bases outside the gene matches. The data were produced by immunoSEQ multiplex PCR, yet TCRdb's version contains in-frame clones alone and is incomplete. The sample consists of around 270,000 clones, roughly 90% of them appearing once. The clonotype originates from a man aged 55 to 69 who had recovered from COVID-19. Material: peripheral blood. This chain connects TRBV7-2 to TRBJ2-7, with 8 nucleotides matching TRBD2. The CDR3 nucleotides are TGTGCCAGCAGCGGTGTCGGGGGGGCGTCCGAGCAGTACTTC. Protein sequence: CASSGVGGASEQYF.